This T cell receptor (beta chain) derives from a study of blood T cell repertoires in COVID-19. About the research overall: T cells, B-cell-depleted T cells, or PBMCs provided the cDNA or gDNA that served as material.

Patients in Seattle were enrolled during active infection, then followed longitudinally. Trimming removed 4 bases at V and 2 bases at J, with 12 bases between. Germline V lookup: CDR1 SGHRS, CDR2 YFSETQ. The CDR3 covers 14 residues. Libraries were prepared by immunoSEQ multiplex PCR; TCRdb keeps only in-frame clonotypes and omits some of them. The repertoire includes 450,000 or so clones, 70% to 90% of them detected once, and roughly 0.78% sits in the top ten. Source material: peripheral blood. This TCR derives from a man between 18 and 35 years old with COVID-19, enrolled during active disease. This chain links TRBV5-1 with TRBJ2-5; TRBD2 is a possible D gene (6 bases). The CDR3 protein is CASSVGTDQETQYF. The CDR3, as DNA: TGCGCCAGCAGCGTCGGGACTGATCAAGAGACCCAGTACTTC.